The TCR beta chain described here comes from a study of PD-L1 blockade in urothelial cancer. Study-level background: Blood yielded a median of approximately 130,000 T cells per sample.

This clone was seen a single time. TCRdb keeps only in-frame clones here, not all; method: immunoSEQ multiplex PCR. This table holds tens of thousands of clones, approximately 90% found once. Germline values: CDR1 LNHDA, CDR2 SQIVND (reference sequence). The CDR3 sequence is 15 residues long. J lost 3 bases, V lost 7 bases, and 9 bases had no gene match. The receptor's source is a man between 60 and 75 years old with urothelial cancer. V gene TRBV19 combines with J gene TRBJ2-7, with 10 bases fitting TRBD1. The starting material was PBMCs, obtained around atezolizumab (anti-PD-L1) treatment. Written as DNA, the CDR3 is TGTGCCAGTACTGGGGGACAGGGGAGGCTCTACGAGCAGTACTTC. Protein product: CASTGGQGRLYEQYF.